Shown below are 14 T cell receptor beta chains from a single sample sequenced in a study of blood T cell repertoires in COVID-19. This table comes from immunoSEQ multiplex PCR, and its TCRdb copy is limited to in-frame clones, with some not included. The table has about 400,000 clones, 86% seen once. The sample consisted of peripheral blood. These receptor sequences come from a woman in her sixties with COVID-19, enrolled during active disease.

This rearrangement joins TRBV4-2 to TRBJ2-7, with D possibly TRBD2 on 6 matching bases. The length of the CDR3 is 16 residues. The germline V gene encodes CDR1 LGHNA and CDR2 YNFKEQ. V lost 1 base, J lost 0 bases, and 13 bases lay in between. CDR3 sequence (DNA): TGTGCCAGCAGCCAAGTAACCGGGACTGTCTCCTACGAGCAGTACTTC. Its protein product is CASSQVTGTVSYEQYF.

Written as DNA, the CDR3 is TGCAGCGTTGAAGACGGGGGACAGGGGCACTATGGCTACACCTTC. Translating it yields CSVEDGGQGHYGYTF. V gene TRBV29-1 combines with J gene TRBJ1-2; TRBD1 matches 10 bases. CDR3 length: 15 residues. Trimming took 0 bases from V and 3 from J; bases not matched to a gene: 4. Germline CDR1 SQVTM, CDR2 ANQGSEA.

This chain joins TRBV5-8 and TRBJ2-3; TRBD2 aligns across 8 bases. CDR1 and CDR2 (germline): SGHTS, YDEGEE. V was pared by 4 bases and J by 6 bases, with 10 bases of the junction left unmatched. The CDR3 has 15 residues. The CDR3 reads CASSPRGALRDTQYF. CDR3 DNA sequence: TGTGCCAGCAGCCCGCGGGGGGCGTTGAGGGATACGCAGTATTTT.

The chain recombines TRBV5-1 with TRBJ1-1, with 10 bases fitting TRBD1. CDR1 and CDR2 (germline): SGHRS, YFSETQ. With V trimmed by 4 bases and J by 4 bases, 7 bases remained unmatched. The CDR3 has 15 amino acids. The chain's CDR3 is CASSRDRGFGTEAFF. The CDR3 DNA is TGCGCCAGCAGCCGGGACAGGGGATTTGGCACTGAAGCTTTCTTT.

This clone was seen just once. The V and J genes are TRBV7-3 and TRBJ2-2; maybe TRBD1 (6 bases). The CDR3 has 14 amino acids. From germline, CDR1 is SGHTA and CDR2 FQGTGA. V shed 6 bases and J shed 1 base, with 9 bases lying between them. The CDR3 DNA sequence: TGTGCCAGCAGTAGAGGGGGGAACACCGGGGAGCTGTTTTTT. Translated, it gives CASSRGGNTGELFF.

The chain uses TRBV10-3 and TRBJ2-5; TRBD2 might be the D (5 bases). This CDR3 is 14 amino acids long. V was clipped by 4 bases and J by 5 bases, with 14 bases between them. In germline, CDR1 is ENHRY, CDR2 SYGVKD. In DNA form, the CDR3 reads TGTGCCATCAGTGCCGCTAGCTTCGGGGAGACCCAGTACTTC. Residues: CAISAASFGETQYF.

The genes are TRBV4-1 and TRBJ1-5; D unclear. V gave up 4 bases and J gave up 13 bases, with 14 bases separating them. The CDR3 is 12 residues long. Germline V lookup: CDR1 MGHRA, CDR2 YSYEKL. Here the CDR3 reads CASSRALAAQHF. The CDR3 bases are TGCGCCAGCAGCCGAGCTTTAGCAGCTCAGCATTTT.

The rearrangement joins TRBV9 to TRBJ1-5; 7 bases are shared with TRBD1. The V gene end was trimmed by 4 bases and the J gene end by 4 bases; junction bases not matched to a gene: 5. The CDR3 is made up of 14 amino acids. Germline V gene lookup returns CDR1 SGDLS and CDR2 YYNGEE. The CDR3 is CASSPGQLNQPQHF. The CDR3 DNA sequence: TGTGCCAGCAGCCCGGGACAGCTTAATCAGCCCCAGCATTTT.

The chain employs TRBV11-1 and TRBJ1-1; D is possibly TRBD1 (5 bases). Trimming removed 5 bases from V and 0 bases from J, with 16 bases in between. CDR3 size: 16 residues. CDR1 is SGHAT, CDR2 FQDESV, per germline (reference sequence). CDR3 nucleotide sequence: TGTGCCAGCAGCCCCCCGGGGGGTCAAATGAACACTGAAGCTTTCTTT. Translated: CASSPPGGQMNTEAFF. The full variable domain, with the rest looked up from reference TRBV11-1 and TRBJ1-1, is EAEVAQSPRYKITEKSQAVAFWCDPISGHATLYWYRQILGQGPELLVQFQDESVVDDSQLPKDRFSAERLKGVDSTLKIQPAELGDSAMYLCASSPPGGQMNTEAFFGQGTRLTVV.

This clone has just one count. This chain connects TRBV4-2 to TRBJ2-3; the match to TRBD2 covers 11 bases. J lost 13 bases, V lost 1 base, and 10 bases had no gene match. CDR3 length equals 15 residues. Germline lookup yields CDR1 LGHNA and CDR2 YNFKEQ. CDR3 DNA: TGTGCCAGCAGCCAAGTTGATAGCGGGGGGGGAGTAGAGTATTTT. Its translation is CASSQVDSGGGVEYF.

The V gene is TRBV11-2, the J gene TRBJ2-7; D possibly corresponds to TRBD1 (6 bases). CDR1 SGHAT and CDR2 FQNNGV come from the germline V gene. This CDR3 has 15 amino acids. V was cut by 6 bases and J by 5 bases, with 20 bases left in between. CDR3 sequence: CASRRWGRKSNEQYF. In DNA, the CDR3 is TGTGCCAGCAGACGTTGGGGGCGAAAATCTAACGAGCAGTACTTC.

The rearrangement links TRBV29-1 to TRBJ1-2, with TRBD1 matching 8 bases. CDR1 SQVTM and CDR2 ANQGSEA come from the germline V gene. This CDR3 spans 15 amino acids. The V segment lost 0 bases and the J segment 6 bases; nucleotides outside the gene matches: 9. In nucleotides, the CDR3 is TGCAGCGTTGAAGACCACACAGGGGGTGGAAATGGCTACACCTTC. It specifies CSVEDHTGGGNGYTF.

This chain uses TRBV19 with TRBJ2-3; possibly TRBD1 for D (5 bases). Germline V gene sequence: CDR1 LNHDA, CDR2 SQIVND (reference sequence). V lost 6 bases, J lost 4 bases, and 20 bases lay in between. The CDR3 is 16 residues long. The CDR3 coding sequence is TGTGCCAGTAGCCCCAGACAGTCCCCTAATCCAGATACGCAGTATTTT. Its protein is CASSPRQSPNPDTQYF. Based on the CDR3 plus reference TRBV19 and TRBJ2-3, the full variable domain is DGGITQSPKYLFRKEGQNVTLSCEQNLNHDAMYWYRQDPGQGLRLIYYSQIVNDFQKGDIAEGYSVSREKKESFPLTVTSAQKNPTAFYLCASSPRQSPNPDTQYFGPGTRLTVL.

This clone was recorded only once. The chain couples TRBV30 to TRBJ1-2; unclear D gene. This CDR3 has 14 residues. Per germline, CDR1 GTSNPN and CDR2 SVGIG (reference sequence). Trimming shortened V by 5 bases and J by 3 bases, and 16 bases separated the two germline ends. The CDR3 bases are TGTGCCTGGGACCCCGGAGTTAGGTACTATGGCTACACCTTC. Amino acids: CAWDPGVRYYGYTF.